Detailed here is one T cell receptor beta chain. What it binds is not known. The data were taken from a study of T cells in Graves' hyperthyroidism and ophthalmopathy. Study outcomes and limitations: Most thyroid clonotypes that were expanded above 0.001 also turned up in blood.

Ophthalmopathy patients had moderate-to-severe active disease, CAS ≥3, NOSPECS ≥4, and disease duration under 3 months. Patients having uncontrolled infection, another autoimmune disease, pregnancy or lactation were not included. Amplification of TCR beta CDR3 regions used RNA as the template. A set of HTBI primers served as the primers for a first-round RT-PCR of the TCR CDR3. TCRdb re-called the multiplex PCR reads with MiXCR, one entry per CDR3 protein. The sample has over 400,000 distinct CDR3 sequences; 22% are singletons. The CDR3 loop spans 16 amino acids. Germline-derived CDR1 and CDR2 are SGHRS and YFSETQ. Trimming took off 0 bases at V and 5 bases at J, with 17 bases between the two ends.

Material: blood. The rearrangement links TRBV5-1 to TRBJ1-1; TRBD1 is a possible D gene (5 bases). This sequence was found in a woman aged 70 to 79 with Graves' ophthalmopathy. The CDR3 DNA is TGCGCCAGCAGCTTGGGTGGGCCCCTCGGGGGAACTGAAGCTTTCTTT. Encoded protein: CASSLGGPLGGTEAFF. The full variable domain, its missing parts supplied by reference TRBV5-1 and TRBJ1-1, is KAGVTQTPRYLIKTRGQQVTLSCSPISGHRSVSWYQQTPGQGLQFLFEYFSETQRNKGNFPGRFSGRQFSNSRSEMNVSTLELGDSALYLCASSLGGPLGGTEAFFGQGTRLTVV.